This TCR beta chain derives from a study of T cells in tuberculosis. Overall study context: T cells were selected with CD1B tetramers loaded with glucose monomycolate. General study points: GMM-specific TCRs were nearer to active tuberculosis alpha repertoires, suggesting expansion. Smaller alpha distances in active tuberculosis partly reflected shorter CDR3-alpha lengths.

Time point denoted: new active TB diagnosis, blood taken before or within 7 days of starting treatment. Germline V gene sequence: CDR1 MGHDK, CDR2 SYGVNS. The germline V and J ends were trimmed by 5 bases and 5 bases, with 9 bases remaining between them. The CDR3 runs to 12 residues. This clone showed up just once. Its antigen is currently unknown. Here immunoSEQ multiplex PCR was the method, and the copy in TCRdb shows in-frame clones only, minus some. Here the sample spans some 34,000 clones, roughly 87% being singletons. The chain joins TRBV25-1 to TRBJ1-2, with D uncertain. The receptor was isolated from an adult with tuberculosis. Sequencing used PBMCs, obtained at tuberculosis diagnosis. CDR3 residues: CASSPGIYGYTF. In DNA form, the CDR3 reads TGTGCCAGCAGTCCGGGGATTTATGGCTACACCTTC.